The table lists the clone carrying this T cell receptor beta chain with a few counts. Losses at the gene ends were 7 bases for V and 0 bases for J; bases not matched to a gene: 10. Germline loops: CDR1 MNHEY, CDR2 SMNVEV (reference sequence). The CDR3 is 17 residues long. Negatively enriched CD4+ T cells were divided by CD45RA into naive and memory. The record originates from a study of shared clonotypes between healthy human individuals. The assay was immunoSEQ multiplex PCR, and TCRdb's table has in-frame clones only and misses some. The data contain around 750,000 clones, about 74% of them singletons.

The sample consisted of memory CD4+ T cells sorted from blood. Regarding subset: CD45RA-negative fraction. This clonotype originated in a woman in her 30s in good health. The chain carries TRBV27 and TRBJ2-2; 8 bases fit TRBD1. The DNA for the CDR3 is TGTGCCAGCAAGGGACAGGTGGCCCTCTCGAACACCGGGGAGCTGTTTTTT. The encoded protein is CASKGQVALSNTGELFF.